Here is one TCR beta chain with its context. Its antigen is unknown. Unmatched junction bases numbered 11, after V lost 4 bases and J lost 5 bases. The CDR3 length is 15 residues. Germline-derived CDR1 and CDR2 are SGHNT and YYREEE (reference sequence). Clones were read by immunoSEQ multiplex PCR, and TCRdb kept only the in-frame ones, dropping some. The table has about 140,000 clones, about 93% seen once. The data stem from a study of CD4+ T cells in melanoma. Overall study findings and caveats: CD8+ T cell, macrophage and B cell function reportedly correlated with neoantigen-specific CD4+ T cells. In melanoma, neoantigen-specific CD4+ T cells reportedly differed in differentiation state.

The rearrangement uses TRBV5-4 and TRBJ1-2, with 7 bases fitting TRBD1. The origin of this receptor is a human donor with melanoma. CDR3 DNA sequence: TGTGCCAGCAGCCCTCGACAGGGAAGAGGGTATGGCTACACCTTC. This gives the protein CASSPRQGRGYGYTF.